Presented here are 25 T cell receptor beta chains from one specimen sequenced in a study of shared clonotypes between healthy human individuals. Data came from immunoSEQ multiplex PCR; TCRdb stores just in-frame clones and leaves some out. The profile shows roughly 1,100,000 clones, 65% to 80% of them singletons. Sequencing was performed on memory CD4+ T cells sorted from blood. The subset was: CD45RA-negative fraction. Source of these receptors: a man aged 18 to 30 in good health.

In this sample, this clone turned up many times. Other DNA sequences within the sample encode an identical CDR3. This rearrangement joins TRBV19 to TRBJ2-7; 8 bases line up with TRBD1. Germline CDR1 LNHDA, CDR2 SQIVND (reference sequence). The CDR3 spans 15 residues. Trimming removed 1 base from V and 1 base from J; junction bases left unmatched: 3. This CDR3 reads CASSIGTGGSYEQYF. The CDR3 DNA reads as TGTGCCAGTAGTATAGGTACAGGGGGTTCCTACGAGCAGTACTTC.

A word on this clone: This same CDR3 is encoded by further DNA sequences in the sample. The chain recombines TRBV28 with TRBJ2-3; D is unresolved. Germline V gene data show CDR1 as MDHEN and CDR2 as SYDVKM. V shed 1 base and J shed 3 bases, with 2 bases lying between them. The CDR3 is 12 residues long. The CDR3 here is CASSLSTDTQYF. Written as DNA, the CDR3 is TGTGCCAGCAGTTTATCGACAGATACGCAGTATTTT.

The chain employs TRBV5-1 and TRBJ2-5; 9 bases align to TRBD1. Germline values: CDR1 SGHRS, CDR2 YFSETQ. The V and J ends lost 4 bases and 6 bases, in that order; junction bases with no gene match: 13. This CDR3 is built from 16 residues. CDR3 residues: CASSPGGTGGTKTQYF. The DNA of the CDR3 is TGCGCCAGCAGCCCTGGAGGCACAGGGGGCACAAAGACCCAGTACTTC.

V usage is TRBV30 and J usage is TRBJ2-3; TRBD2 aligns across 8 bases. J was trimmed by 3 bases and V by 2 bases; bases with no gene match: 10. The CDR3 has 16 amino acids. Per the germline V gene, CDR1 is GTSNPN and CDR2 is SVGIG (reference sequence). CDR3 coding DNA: TGTGCCTGGAGTAGGGGTGCGGGAGGAATAACAGATACGCAGTATTTT. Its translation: CAWSRGAGGITDTQYF. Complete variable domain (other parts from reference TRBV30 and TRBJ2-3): SQTIHQWPATLVQPVGSPLSLECTVEGTSNPNLYWYRQAAGRGLQLLFYSVGIGQISSEVPQNLSASRPQDRQFILSSKKLLLSDSGFYLCAWSRGAGGITDTQYFGPGTRLTVL.

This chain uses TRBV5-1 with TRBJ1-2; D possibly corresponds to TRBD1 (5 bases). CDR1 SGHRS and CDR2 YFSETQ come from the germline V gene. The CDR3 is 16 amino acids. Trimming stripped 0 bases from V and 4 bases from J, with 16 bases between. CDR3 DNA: TGCGCCAGCAGCTTGGAAGGCGCCCAGGGTGGCTATGGCTACACCTTC. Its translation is CASSLEGAQGGYGYTF.

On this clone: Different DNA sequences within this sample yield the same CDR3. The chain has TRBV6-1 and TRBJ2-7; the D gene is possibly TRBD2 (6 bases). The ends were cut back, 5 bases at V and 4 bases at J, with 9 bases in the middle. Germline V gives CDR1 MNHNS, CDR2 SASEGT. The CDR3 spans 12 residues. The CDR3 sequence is CASSRGRYEQYF. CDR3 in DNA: TGTGCCAGCAGTCGAGGGAGGTACGAGCAGTACTTC.

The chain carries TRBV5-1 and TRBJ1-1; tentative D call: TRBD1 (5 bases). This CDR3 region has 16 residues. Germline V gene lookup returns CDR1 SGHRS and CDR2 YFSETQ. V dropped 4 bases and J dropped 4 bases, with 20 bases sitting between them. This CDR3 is CASSPLEAGGGTEAFF. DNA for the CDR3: TGCGCCAGCAGCCCCCTAGAAGCCGGGGGGGGCACTGAAGCTTTCTTT.

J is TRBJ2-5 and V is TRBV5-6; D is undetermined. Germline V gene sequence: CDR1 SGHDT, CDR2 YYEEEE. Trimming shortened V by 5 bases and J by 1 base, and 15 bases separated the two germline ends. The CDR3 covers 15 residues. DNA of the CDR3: TGTGCCAGCAGTTCCGGAGCGTTTCCCCAAGAGACCCAGTACTTC. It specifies CASSSGAFPQETQYF.

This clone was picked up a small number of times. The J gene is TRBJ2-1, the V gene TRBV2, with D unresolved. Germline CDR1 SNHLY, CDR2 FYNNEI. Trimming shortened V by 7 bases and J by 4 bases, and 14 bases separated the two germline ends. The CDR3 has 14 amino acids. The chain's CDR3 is CASTLAATYNEQFF. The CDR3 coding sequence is TGTGCCAGCACCCTGGCAGCGACTTACAATGAGCAGTTCTTC.

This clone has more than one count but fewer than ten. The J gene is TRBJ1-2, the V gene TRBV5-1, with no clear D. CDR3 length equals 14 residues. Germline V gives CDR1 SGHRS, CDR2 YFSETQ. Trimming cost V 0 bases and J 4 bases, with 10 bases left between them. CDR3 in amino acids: CASSLVAGTYGYTF. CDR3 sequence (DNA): TGCGCCAGCAGCTTGGTCGCAGGCACCTATGGCTACACCTTC.

CDR3 coding DNA: TGTGCCACCAGCAGAGAACCGATTTGGCTAAACTCCTACGAGCAGTACTTC. Residues: CATSREPIWLNSYEQYF. The chain has TRBV15 and TRBJ2-7; D remains ambiguous. The germline gives CDR1 LNHNV, CDR2 YYDKDF (reference sequence). The CDR3 length is 17 residues. The germline V and J ends were trimmed by 0 bases and 0 bases, with 15 bases remaining between them.

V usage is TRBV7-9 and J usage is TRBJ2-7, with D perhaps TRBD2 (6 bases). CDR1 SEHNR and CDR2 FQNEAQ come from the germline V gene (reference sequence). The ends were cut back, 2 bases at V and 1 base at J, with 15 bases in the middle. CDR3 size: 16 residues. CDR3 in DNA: TGTGCCAGCAGCTTAACCGCCGCGGCGGGATCCTACGAGCAGTACTTC. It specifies CASSLTAAAGSYEQYF.

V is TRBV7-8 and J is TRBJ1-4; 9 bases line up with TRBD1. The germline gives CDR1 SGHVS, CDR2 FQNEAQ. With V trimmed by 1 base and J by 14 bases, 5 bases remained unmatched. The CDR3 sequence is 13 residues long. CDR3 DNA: TGTGCCAGCAGCTTAGAATCCGGGACAGGGCTGTTTTTT. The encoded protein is CASSLESGTGLFF.

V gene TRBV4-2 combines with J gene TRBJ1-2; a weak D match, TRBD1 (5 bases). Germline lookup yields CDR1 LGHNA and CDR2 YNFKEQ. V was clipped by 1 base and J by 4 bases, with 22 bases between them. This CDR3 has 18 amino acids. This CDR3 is CASSQAIASIGAPYGYTF. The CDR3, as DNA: TGTGCCAGCAGCCAAGCAATAGCCTCCATTGGGGCCCCCTATGGCTACACCTTC.

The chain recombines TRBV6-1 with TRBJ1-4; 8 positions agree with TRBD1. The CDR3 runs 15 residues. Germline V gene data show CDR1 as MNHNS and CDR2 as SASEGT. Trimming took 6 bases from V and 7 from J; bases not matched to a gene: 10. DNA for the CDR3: TGTGCCAGCAGAATAATGACAGGGGTGGGTGAAAAACTGTTTTTT. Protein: CASRIMTGVGEKLFF.

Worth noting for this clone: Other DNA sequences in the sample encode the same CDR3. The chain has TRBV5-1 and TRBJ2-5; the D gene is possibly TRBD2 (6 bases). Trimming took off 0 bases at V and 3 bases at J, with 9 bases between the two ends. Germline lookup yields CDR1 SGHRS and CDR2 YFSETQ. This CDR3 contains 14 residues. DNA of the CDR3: TGCGCCAGCAGCTTGGGTAGCGGAAAAGAGACCCAGTACTTC. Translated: CASSLGSGKETQYF.

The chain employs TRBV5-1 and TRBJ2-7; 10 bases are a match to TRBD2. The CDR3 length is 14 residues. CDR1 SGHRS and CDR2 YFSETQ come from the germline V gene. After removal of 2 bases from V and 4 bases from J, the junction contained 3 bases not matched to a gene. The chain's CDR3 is CASSLGTSVYEQYF. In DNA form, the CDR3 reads TGCGCCAGCAGCTTAGGGACTAGCGTTTACGAGCAGTACTTC.

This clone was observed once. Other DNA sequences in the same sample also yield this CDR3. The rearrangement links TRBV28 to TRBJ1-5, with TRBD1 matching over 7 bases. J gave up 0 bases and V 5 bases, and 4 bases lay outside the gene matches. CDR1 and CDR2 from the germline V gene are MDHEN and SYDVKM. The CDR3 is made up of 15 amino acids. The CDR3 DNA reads TGTGCCAGCAGTCGGGACAGCTATAGCAATCAGCCCCAGCATTTT. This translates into CASSRDSYSNQPQHF.

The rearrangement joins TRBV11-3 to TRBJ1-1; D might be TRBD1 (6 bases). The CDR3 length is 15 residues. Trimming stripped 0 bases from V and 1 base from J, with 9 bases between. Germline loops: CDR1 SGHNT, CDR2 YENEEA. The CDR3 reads CASSLDGQSNTEAFF. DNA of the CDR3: TGTGCCAGCAGCTTAGATGGACAGTCGAACACTGAAGCTTTCTTT.

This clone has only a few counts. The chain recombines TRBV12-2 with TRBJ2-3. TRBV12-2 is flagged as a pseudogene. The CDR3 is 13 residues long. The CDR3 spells CASRYTSTDTQYF. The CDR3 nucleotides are TGTGCAAGTCGGTACACTAGCACAGATACGCAGTATTTT.

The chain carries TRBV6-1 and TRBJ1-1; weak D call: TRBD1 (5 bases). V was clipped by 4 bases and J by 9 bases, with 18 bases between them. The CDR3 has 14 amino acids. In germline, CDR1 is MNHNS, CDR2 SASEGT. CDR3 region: CASSGKTGAPKAFF. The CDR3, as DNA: TGTGCCAGCAGTGGAAAGACCGGGGCTCCCAAAGCTTTCTTT.

Here the CDR3 DNA reads TGTGCCTGGAGTCAGGACCACGAGCAGTACTTC. The encoded protein is CAWSQDHEQYF. The V gene is TRBV30, the J gene TRBJ2-7; D is undetermined. The germline CDR1 and CDR2 sequences are GTSNPN and SVGIG (reference sequence). CDR3 size: 11 residues. The V and J ends lost 2 bases and 5 bases respectively, with 7 bases between them.

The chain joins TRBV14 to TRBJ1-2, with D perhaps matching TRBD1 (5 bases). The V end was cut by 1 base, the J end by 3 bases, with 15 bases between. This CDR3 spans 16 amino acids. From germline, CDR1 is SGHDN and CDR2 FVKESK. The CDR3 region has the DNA TGTGCCAGCAGCCAAGGGACCGGGACTCCATACTATGGCTACACCTTC. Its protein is CASSQGTGTPYYGYTF.

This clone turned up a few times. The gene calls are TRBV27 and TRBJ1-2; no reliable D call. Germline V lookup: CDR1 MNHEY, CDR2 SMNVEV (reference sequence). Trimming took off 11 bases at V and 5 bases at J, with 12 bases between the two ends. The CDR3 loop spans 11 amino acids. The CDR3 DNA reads TGTGCCGCCGTTAGCCGGTATGGCTACACCTTC. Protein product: CAAVSRYGYTF.

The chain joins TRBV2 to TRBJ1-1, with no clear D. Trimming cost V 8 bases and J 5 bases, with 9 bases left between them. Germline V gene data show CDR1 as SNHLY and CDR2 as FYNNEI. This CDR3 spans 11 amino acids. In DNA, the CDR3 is TGTGCCAGCGGCTCGAGGACTGAAGCTTTCTTT. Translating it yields CASGSRTEAFF.